This paragraph covers one T cell receptor (beta chain) sequence. Its antigen is unknown. It has no much larger one-base neighbor in the sample; base qualities were not kept. The CDR3 has 14 amino acids, counting the end cysteine and phenylalanine. Of all the DNA, just the CDR3 is kept, 42 bases in frame from base 1. CDR1 and CDR2 (MNHEY, SVGAGI) derive from the germline V gene. Ends trimmed: V by 5 bases, J by 11 bases; bases unmatched to a gene: 14. This entry is derived from a study of blood T cell repertoires in COVID-19 (dated by TCRdb to the early 2020s). Turning to the overall study: The collaborator samples originated in the United States, Italy and Spain and spanned the acute and convalescent phases of COVID-19. The samples were drawn from two sources: the first 160 participants of the ongoing ImmuneRACE study, and over 1,000 subjects contributed by 6 global collaborators. Subjects who had been exposed to COVID-19, were actively infected with it, or had recovered from it provided the deeply sampled blood TCRbeta repertoires that made up the dataset. Nearly every sample came with metadata listing a de-identified subject ID, COVID-19 status, age in years and sex. The prospective study material was composed of cDNA or gDNA derived from T cells, B-cell-depleted T cells, or PBMCs. The repertoires were made available in a free public database intended to serve as a resource for research on the immune response to SARS-CoV-2. HLA class I and class II types, where available, came from metadata supplied by the sample provider rather than from assay-based typing.

Collaborating institutions collected whole blood in K2EDTA tubes following their own protocols. Collaborator samples were shipped for TCRbeta analysis as frozen whole blood, isolated PBMCs, or DNA extracted from either sample type. The immunoSEQ Assay, a bias-controlled multiplex PCR, was used to amplify TCRbeta CDR3 regions from genomic DNA. The source study handled its data this way. The number of nucleated cells in each sample was estimated from the amplification of reference gene primers within the assay. Sequence reads were collapsed and filtered to measure the absolute abundance of every unique TCRbeta CDR3 rearrangement. Productive Simpson clonality was computed per sample as the square root of Simpson's diversity index over productive rearrangements. Imported from immuneACCESS, the table was reduced by TCRdb to in-frame sequences with V and J called. These copies leave out some clones; in studies compared against another copy, an unresolved V gene accounts for under half, and the cause of the remainder is not known. The DNA gave D and trimming, while V, J and clone size come from that table. This sample lists under 200,000 clones; 60% to 85% were detected once. The top ten hold about 8.3% of the sample.

Results and caveats for the whole study, not just this receptor: The quantity of clinical and demographic metadata differed by source and by participant and was supplied without curation.

The specimen was peripheral blood. The rearrangement combines TRBV6-5 with TRBJ1-1, with TRBD1 matching 7 junction bases. The receptor was isolated from a man aged 60 to 75 with acute or convalescent COVID-19. The DNA reads TGTGCCAGCAGTCTTACAGTACAGGGGCGCGAGGCTTTCTTT. Its protein reads: CASSLTVQGREAFF.